The clone carrying this T cell receptor beta chain occurred a few times. Its antigen is not known. This clone may be a read error of a much larger clone one base away. The same CDR3 arises from other DNA sequences in this sample as well. The data are from a study of metastatic and nonmetastatic thyroid tumors. About the research overall: Repertoires were compared across blood and tumor or nodule tissue from malignant and benign thyroid patients.

In germline, CDR1 is SQVTM, CDR2 ANQGSEA. This CDR3 comprises 13 residues. As processed by the authors: The study took CDR3 differences across clinicopathological groups and made a distant-metastasis classifier for papillary thyroid cancer from them. TCRdb reanalyzed the PCR reads via MiXCR. These V and J calls originate from TCRdb's pipeline instead of the authors' own analysis. This sample has 85,000 to 100,000 clones, with approximately 11% found just once. Patients had received no treatment of any kind before thyroid surgery. Study-level points and caveats: Significantly greater TCR beta diversity was reportedly found in malignant thyroid tumors than in benign nodules (in blood and tumor).

The sample consisted of blood. The chain recombines TRBV29-1 with TRBJ2-5; a possible D gene is TRBD1 (5 bases). The sequence came from a female donor with papillary thyroid cancer or a benign thyroid nodule (not recorded which). Some clones in this sample may be carry-over from other donors' samples. The CDR3 reads CSVVGKGIETQYF. As DNA, the CDR3 is TGCAGTGTTGTAGGAAAGGGGATAGAGACCCAGTACTTC.